This TCR beta chain stems from a study of T cells in Graves' hyperthyroidism and ophthalmopathy. Regarding the study as a whole: The blood repertoire included most of the expanded thyroid clonotypes above 0.001.

This clonotype was observed many times. No antigen is known for it. In patients aged 18 to 65, hyperthyroidism was newly diagnosed, with duration under 2 months. RNA transcripts were the template for amplifying TCR beta CDR3 regions. The HTBI primer set drove a first-round RT-PCR of the TCR CDR3. MiXCR was run by TCRdb on the multiplex PCR reads, yielding one entry per CDR3 protein. This table holds 500,000 to 750,000 distinct CDR3 sequences, 46% found once. Germline-derived CDR1 and CDR2 are SGHTA and FQGNSA. V dropped 7 bases and J dropped 7 bases, with 11 bases sitting between them. The CDR3 is 11 amino acids.

The TCR comes from a woman aged 18-30 years with Graves' hyperthyroidism. The chain is built from TRBV7-2 and TRBJ2-7, with D perhaps matching TRBD2 (6 bases). What was sequenced was peripheral blood or thyroid tissue (not recorded which). Written as DNA, the CDR3 is TGTGCCAGCACCAACGGAGGGGAGCAGTACTTC. Protein: CASTNGGEQYF.